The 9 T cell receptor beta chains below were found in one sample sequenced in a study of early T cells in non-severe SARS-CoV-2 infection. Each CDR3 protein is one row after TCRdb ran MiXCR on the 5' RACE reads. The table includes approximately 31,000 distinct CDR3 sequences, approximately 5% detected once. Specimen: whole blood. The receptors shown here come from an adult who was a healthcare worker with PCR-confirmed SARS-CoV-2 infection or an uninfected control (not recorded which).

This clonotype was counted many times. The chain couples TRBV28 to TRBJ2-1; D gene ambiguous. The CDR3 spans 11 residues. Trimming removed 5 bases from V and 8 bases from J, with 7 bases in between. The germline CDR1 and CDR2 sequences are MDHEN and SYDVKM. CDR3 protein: CASSPSYEQFF. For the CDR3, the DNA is TGTGCCAGCAGTCCCTCCTATGAGCAGTTCTTC.

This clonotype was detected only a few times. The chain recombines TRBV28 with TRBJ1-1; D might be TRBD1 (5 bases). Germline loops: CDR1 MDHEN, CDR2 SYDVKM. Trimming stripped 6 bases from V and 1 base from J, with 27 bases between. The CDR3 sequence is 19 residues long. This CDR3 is CASSLPRGYSYIANTEAFF. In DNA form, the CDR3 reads TGTGCCAGCAGCCTTCCACGGGGCTATTCCTACATCGCGAACACTGAAGCTTTCTTT.

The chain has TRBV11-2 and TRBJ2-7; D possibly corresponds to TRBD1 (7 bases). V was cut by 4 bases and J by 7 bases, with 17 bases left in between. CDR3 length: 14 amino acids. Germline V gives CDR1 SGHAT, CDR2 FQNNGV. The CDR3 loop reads CASSSAGQHREQYV. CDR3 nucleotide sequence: TGTGCCAGCAGCTCCGCGGGACAGCATCGGGAGCAGTACGTC.

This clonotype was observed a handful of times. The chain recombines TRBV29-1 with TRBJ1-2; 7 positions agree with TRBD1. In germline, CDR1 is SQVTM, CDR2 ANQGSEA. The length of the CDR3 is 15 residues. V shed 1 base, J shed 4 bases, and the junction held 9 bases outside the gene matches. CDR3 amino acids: CSVEVARGMSYGYTF. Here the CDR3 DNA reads TGCAGCGTTGAAGTCGCCAGGGGGATGAGCTATGGCTACACCTTC.

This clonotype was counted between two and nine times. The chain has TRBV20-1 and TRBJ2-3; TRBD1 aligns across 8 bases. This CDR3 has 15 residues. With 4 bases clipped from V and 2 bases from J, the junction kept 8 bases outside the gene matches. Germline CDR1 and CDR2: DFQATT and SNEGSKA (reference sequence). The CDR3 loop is CSATPGQGDTDTQYF. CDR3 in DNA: TGCAGTGCTACTCCTGGACAGGGCGACACAGATACGCAGTATTTT.

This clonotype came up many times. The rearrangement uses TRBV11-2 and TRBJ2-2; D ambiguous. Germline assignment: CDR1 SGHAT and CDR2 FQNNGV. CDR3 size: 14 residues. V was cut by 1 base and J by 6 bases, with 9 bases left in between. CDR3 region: CASSLVNVAGELFF. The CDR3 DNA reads TGTGCCAGCAGCTTAGTCAATGTGGCCGGGGAGCTGTTTTTT. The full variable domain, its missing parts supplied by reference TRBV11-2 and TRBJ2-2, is EAGVAQSPRYKIIEKRQSVAFWCNPISGHATLYWYQQILGQGPKLLIQFQNNGVVDDSQLPKDRFSAERLKGVDSTLKIQPAKLEDSAVYLCASSLVNVAGELFFGEGSRLTVL.

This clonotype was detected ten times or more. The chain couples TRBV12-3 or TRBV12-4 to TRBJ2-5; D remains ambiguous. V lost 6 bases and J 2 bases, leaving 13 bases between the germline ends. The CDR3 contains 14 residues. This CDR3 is CASSYTRPQETQYF. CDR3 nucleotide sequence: TGTGCCAGCAGCTACACCAGACCGCAAGAGACCCAGTACTTC.

CDR3 bases: TGTGCCTGGAGTGTACTAGCGGGAGGGCCCGGGGAGCTGTTTTTT. Translating gives CAWSVLAGGPGELFF. The V gene is TRBV30, the J gene TRBJ2-2, with 13 positions matching TRBD2. Germline V CDR1 and CDR2: GTSNPN, SVGIG (reference sequence). Losses at the gene ends were 0 bases for V and 6 bases for J; bases not matched to a gene: 1. The CDR3 contains 15 residues.

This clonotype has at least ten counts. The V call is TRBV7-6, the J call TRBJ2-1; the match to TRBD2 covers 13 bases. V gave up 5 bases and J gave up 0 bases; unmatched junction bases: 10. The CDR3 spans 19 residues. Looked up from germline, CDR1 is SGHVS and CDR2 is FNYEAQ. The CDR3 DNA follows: TGTGCCAGCAGCCCGGGACTAGCGGGGCTCCCCCGCTCCTACAATGAGCAGTTCTTC. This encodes CASSPGLAGLPRSYNEQFF.